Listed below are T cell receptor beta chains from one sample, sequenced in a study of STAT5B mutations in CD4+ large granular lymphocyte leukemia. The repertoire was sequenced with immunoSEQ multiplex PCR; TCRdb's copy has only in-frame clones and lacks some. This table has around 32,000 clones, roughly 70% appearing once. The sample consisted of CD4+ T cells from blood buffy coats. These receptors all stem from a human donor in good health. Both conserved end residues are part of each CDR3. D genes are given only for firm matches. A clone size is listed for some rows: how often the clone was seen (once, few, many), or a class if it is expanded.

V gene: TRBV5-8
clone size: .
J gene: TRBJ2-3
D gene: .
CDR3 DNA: TGTGCCAGCAGCAGCAAGCCGGATACGCAGTATTTT
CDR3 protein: CASSSKPDTQYF

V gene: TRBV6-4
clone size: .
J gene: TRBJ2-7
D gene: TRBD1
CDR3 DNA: TGTGCCAGCAGTTTGACAGGGGGAGGTCAGGACGAGCAGTACTTC
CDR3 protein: CASSLTGGGQDEQYF

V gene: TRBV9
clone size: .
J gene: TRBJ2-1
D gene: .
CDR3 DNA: TGTGCCAGCAGCGTAGTACTGGGGGCAGGGAATGAGCAGTTCTTC
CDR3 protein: CASSVVLGAGNEQFF

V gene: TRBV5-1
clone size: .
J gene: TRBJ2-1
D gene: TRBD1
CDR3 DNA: TGCGCCAGCAGCTTGGACCAGGGGGCTTCCTACAATGAGCAGTTCTTC
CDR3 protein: CASSLDQGASYNEQFF

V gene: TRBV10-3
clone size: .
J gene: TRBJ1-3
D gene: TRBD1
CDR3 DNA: TGTGCCATCAGTGAATCGCCCTTGACCAGGGGGCCTGGAAACACCATATATTTT
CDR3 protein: CAISESPLTRGPGNTIYF

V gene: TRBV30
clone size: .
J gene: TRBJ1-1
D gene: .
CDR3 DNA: TGTGCCTGGAGTGTATTTCTAGGGTCGAACACTGAAGCTTTCTTT
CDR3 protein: CAWSVFLGSNTEAFF

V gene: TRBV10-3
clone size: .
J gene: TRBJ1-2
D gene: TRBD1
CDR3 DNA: TGTGCCATCAGCCCACAGGGGGGAATTGGCTACACCTTC
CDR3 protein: CAISPQGGIGYTF

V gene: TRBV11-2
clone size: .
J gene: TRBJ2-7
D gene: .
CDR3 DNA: TGTGCCAGCAGCTTGATTGGCACCTACGAGCAGTACTTC
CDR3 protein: CASSLIGTYEQYF

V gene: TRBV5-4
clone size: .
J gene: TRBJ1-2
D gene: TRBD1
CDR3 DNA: TGTGCCAGCAGCTTGCCTTGGGACAGGGGCTATGGCTACACCTTC
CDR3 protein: CASSLPWDRGYGYTF

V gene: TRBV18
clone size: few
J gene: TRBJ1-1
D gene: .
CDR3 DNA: TGTGCCAGCTCACCCCCCGGGAGGGCGAACACTGAAGCTTTCTTT
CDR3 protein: CASSPPGRANTEAFF

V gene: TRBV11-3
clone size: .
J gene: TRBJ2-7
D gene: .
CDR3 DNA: TGTGCCAGCAGCTTATCGGTGGGGGAGCAGTACTTC
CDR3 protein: CASSLSVGEQYF

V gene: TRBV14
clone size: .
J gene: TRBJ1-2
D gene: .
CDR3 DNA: TGTGCCAGCAGCCAAATTGGAGGGGGGTCCTATGGCTACACCTTC
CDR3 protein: CASSQIGGGSYGYTF

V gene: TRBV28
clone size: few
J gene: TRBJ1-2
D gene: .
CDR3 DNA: TGTGCCAGCAGCCTGACACGGGCGAAAACCTTC
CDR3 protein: CASSLTRAKTF

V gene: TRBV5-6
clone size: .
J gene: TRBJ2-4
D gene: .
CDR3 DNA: TGTGCCAGCAGCTTACTGGAAGTAGCCAAAAACATTCAGTACTTC
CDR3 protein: CASSLLEVAKNIQYF

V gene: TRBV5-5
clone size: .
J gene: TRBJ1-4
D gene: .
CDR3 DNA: TGTGCCAGCACCGCGAGGGAATCGCGTGAAAAACTGTTTTTT
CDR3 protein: CASTARESREKLFF

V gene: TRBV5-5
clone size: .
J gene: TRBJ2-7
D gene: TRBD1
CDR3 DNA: TGTGCCAGCAGCCCTACATGGGGACAGGGCCGGGAGCAGTACTTC
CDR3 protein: CASSPTWGQGREQYF

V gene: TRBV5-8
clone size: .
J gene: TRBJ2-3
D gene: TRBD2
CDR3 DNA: TGTGCCAGCAGCTTGGGACTAGCGGGGGGTGAAGATACGCAGTATTTT
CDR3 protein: CASSLGLAGGEDTQYF

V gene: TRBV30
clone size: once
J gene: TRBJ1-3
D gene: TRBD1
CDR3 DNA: TGTGCCTGGAGCTTGACAGGGGGATCTGGAAACACCATATATTTT
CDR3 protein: CAWSLTGGSGNTIYF

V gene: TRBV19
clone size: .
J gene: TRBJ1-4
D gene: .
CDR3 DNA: TGTGCCAGTAGTATACCGACGGACTATAATGAAAAACTGTTTTTT
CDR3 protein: CASSIPTDYNEKLFF

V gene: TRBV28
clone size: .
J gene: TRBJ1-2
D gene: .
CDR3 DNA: TGTGCCAGCACTGACAGTAACTATGGCTACACCTTC
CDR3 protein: CASTDSNYGYTF